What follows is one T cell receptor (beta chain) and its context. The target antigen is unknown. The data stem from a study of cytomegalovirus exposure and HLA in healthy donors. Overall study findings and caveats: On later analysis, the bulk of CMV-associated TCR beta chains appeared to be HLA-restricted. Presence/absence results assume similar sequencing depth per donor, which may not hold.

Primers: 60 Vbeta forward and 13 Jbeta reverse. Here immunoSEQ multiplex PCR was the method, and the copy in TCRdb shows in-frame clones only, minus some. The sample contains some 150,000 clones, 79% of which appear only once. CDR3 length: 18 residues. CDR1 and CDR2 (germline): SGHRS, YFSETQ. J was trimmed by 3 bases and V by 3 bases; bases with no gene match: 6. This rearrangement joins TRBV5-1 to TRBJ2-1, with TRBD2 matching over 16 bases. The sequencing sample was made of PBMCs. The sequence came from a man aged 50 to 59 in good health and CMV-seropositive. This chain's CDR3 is CASSSGLAGGYSYNEQFF. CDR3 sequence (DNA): TGCGCCAGCAGCTCGGGACTAGCGGGAGGGTACAGCTACAATGAGCAGTTCTTC. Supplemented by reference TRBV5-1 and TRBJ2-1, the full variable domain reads KAGVTQTPRYLIKTRGQQVTLSCSPISGHRSVSWYQQTPGQGLQFLFEYFSETQRNKGNFPGRFSGRQFSNSRSEMNVSTLELGDSALYLCASSSGLAGGYSYNEQFFGPGTRLTVL.